This is a list of T cell receptor beta chains from one sample in a study of human CD8 memory T cell subsets. For each CDR3 protein, TCRdb gives one entry from its re-call of the 5' RACE reads, without DNA. This sample contains around 9,600 distinct CDR3 sequences. The sample consisted of CD8+ T cells from PBMCs. These receptors were collected from a human donor in good health. Each CDR3 is given with its conserved first and last residue. Some rows mark clone size as missing; the rest say once, few, many or name a class of expanded clone.

medium-sized	TRBV27	TRBJ1-5	CASSLSVGIHQPQHF
-	TRBV20-1	TRBJ2-3	CSAKRGQGTDTQYF
-	TRBV7-9	TRBJ1-1	CASSLGGPFNTEAFF
-	TRBV7-6	TRBJ1-5	CASSLTGSDQPQHF
-	TRBV7-9	TRBJ2-7	CASSFPGTPGRYEQYF
-	TRBV24-1	TRBJ2-1	CATSPGVDEQFF
medium-sized	TRBV4-3	TRBJ2-2	CASSQGAGGPDTGELFF
-	TRBV7-8	TRBJ1-1	CASSFSGLQPKAFF
-	TRBV4-1	TRBJ2-7	CASSPLDGSYEQYF
-	TRBV28	TRBJ1-3	CASRAGTGPGNTIYF
-	TRBV6-2/TRBV6-3	TRBJ1-5	CASSQGRNQPQHF
-	TRBV28	TRBJ1-6	CASSFSPELGSPLHF
-	TRBV7-8	TRBJ2-3	CASSLGGGLGTDTQYF
-	TRBV28	TRBJ2-7	CASHTGLAGKSWDEQYF
-	TRBV13	TRBJ2-1	CASSSRTSGRENEQFF
medium-sized	TRBV7-9	TRBJ2-3	CASSQEGSTDTQYF
medium-sized	TRBV28	TRBJ2-2	CASRLRTSGSLNTGELFF
-	TRBV2	TRBJ2-1	CASSGQNSYNEQFF
-	TRBV4-3	TRBJ1-2	CASSQASLGGGHYGYTF
-	TRBV7-8	TRBJ2-1	CASNSLPGGGYNEQFF
-	TRBV6-6	TRBJ2-7	CASSYWSGPTSHNSYEQYF
medium-sized	TRBV15	TRBJ2-1	CATSMAGGNNEQFF
-	TRBV20-1	TRBJ2-7	CSATQGDYVEQYF
-	TRBV7-9	TRBJ1-3	CASSLVGRGGPGNTIYF
medium-sized	TRBV4-3	TRBJ1-1	CASSQDRVGTEAFF
medium-sized	TRBV28	TRBJ2-1	CASTPRDSSYNEQFF
-	TRBV5-6	TRBJ2-5	CASSLDRGEVETQYF
-	TRBV7-9	TRBJ2-1	CASSPSSYNEQFF
medium-sized	TRBV7-9	TRBJ2-1	CASSLEGTEQFF
-	TRBV5-1	TRBJ1-5	CASSSTGSFNQPQHF
-	TRBV15	TRBJ2-1	CATELKSLTGLGTNEQFF
-	TRBV4-3	TRBJ2-2	CASSQDFYGSGAGELFF